A selection of T cell receptor beta chains follows, all from one sample in a study of blood T cells in healthy people across ages. TCRdb fed the 5' RACE reads into MiXCR, producing one record per CDR3 protein. The sample yields 800,000 to 950,000 distinct CDR3 sequences, almost 30% seen once. These records were also assigned to another study, of T cells of mothers and their children.

Sequencing was performed on blood. These TCRs come from a woman aged 40 to 50 in good health. Both conserved end residues are part of each CDR3. Each record gives: CDR3 protein, CDR3 DNA, D gene, clone size, J gene, V gene. A D gene is named only where the DNA matches it firmly. Clone sizes are given selectively: once, few, many, or a class where the clone is expanded.

CDR3 protein: CASSLAWAEGSYNEQFF
CDR3 DNA: TGTGCCAGCAGCTTAGCGTGGGCAGAGGGCTCCTACAATGAGCAGTTCTTC
D gene: -
clone size: -
J gene: TRBJ2-1
V gene: TRBV7-9

CDR3 protein: CASIPGTSGVPDAQYF
CDR3 DNA: TGTGCCAGCATCCCTGGGACTAGCGGGGTTCCAGATGCGCAGTATTTT
D gene: TRBD2
clone size: -
J gene: TRBJ2-3
V gene: TRBV12-3/TRBV12-4

CDR3 protein: CSVGQGTDTQYF
CDR3 DNA: TGCAGCGTTGGTCAAGGCACAGATACGCAGTATTTT
D gene: -
clone size: many
J gene: TRBJ2-3
V gene: TRBV29-1

CDR3 protein: CASSLARRQGATTDTQYF
CDR3 DNA: TGTGCCAGCAGCTTAGCGCGGCGGCAGGGGGCGACCACAGATACGCAGTATTTT
D gene: TRBD1
clone size: -
J gene: TRBJ2-3
V gene: TRBV7-2

CDR3 protein: CASSLTEDDLYGYTF
CDR3 DNA: TGTGCCAGCAGCCTGACTGAGGACGACTTATATGGCTACACCTTC
D gene: -
clone size: -
J gene: TRBJ1-2
V gene: TRBV13

CDR3 protein: CASSSLVTQYF
CDR3 DNA: TGTGCCAGCAGTTCTTTGGTGACCCAGTACTTC
D gene: -
clone size: -
J gene: TRBJ2-5
V gene: TRBV28

CDR3 protein: CASTRGGSGETQFF
CDR3 DNA: TGCGCCAGCACCCGTGGGGGGTCCGGAGAGACCCAGTTCTTC
D gene: -
clone size: few
J gene: TRBJ2-1
V gene: TRBV5-1

CDR3 protein: CASSPPSQGIIGEQFF
CDR3 DNA: TGTGCCAGCTCACCACCGTCCCAGGGGATAATAGGTGAGCAGTTCTTC
D gene: -
clone size: few
J gene: TRBJ2-1
V gene: TRBV18

CDR3 protein: CASSSGADNHLHF
CDR3 DNA: TGTGCCAGCAGCTCCGGGGCAGACAACCACCTCCACTTT
D gene: -
clone size: many
J gene: TRBJ1-6
V gene: TRBV7-2

CDR3 protein: CASSSRTLDGEQFF
CDR3 DNA: TGTGCCAGCAGCTCCCGCACTCTTGACGGTGAGCAGTTCTTC
D gene: -
clone size: -
J gene: TRBJ2-1
V gene: TRBV7-2

CDR3 protein: CASSSGTVRQPQHF
CDR3 DNA: TGTGCCAGCAGTTCCGGGACAGTTCGTCAGCCCCAGCATTTT
D gene: TRBD1
clone size: -
J gene: TRBJ1-5
V gene: TRBV12-3/TRBV12-4

CDR3 protein: CASGRTGGGSEQYF
CDR3 DNA: TGTGCCAGCGGCCGGACAGGGGGGGGGTCCGAGCAGTACTTC
D gene: TRBD1
clone size: few
J gene: TRBJ2-7
V gene: TRBV7-2

CDR3 protein: CASTFSGGAANEQFF
CDR3 DNA: TGTGCCAGCACATTTAGCGGGGGGGCCGCTAATGAGCAGTTCTTC
D gene: TRBD2
clone size: many
J gene: TRBJ2-1
V gene: TRBV12-3/TRBV12-4

CDR3 protein: CASSVVGHMNTEAFF
CDR3 DNA: TGTGCCAGCAGCGTAGTCGGACACATGAACACTGAAGCTTTCTTT
D gene: -
clone size: -
J gene: TRBJ1-1
V gene: TRBV9

CDR3 protein: CASSFPGTGVLQAFF
CDR3 DNA: TGTGCCAGCAGCTTTCCCGGGACAGGGGTTTTACAAGCTTTCTTT
D gene: TRBD1
clone size: many
J gene: TRBJ1-1
V gene: TRBV5-6

CDR3 protein: CASTLTGLYEQYF
CDR3 DNA: TGTGCCAGCACCCTGACAGGACTATACGAGCAGTACTTC
D gene: -
clone size: few
J gene: TRBJ2-7
V gene: TRBV11-2

CDR3 protein: CSVARVAGLAGGIETQYF
CDR3 DNA: TGCAGCGTTGCCCGAGTCGCCGGACTAGCGGGGGGTATCGAGACCCAGTACTTC
D gene: TRBD2
clone size: many
J gene: TRBJ2-5
V gene: TRBV29-1

CDR3 protein: CASGQDPSFDGYGYTF
CDR3 DNA: TGCGCCAGCGGCCAAGATCCGTCTTTCGACGGGTATGGCTACACTTTC
D gene: -
clone size: -
J gene: TRBJ1-2
V gene: TRBV4-1

CDR3 protein: CASSLFSGGRNEQFF
CDR3 DNA: TGTGCCAGCAGTTTATTTAGCGGGGGGAGGAATGAGCAGTTCTTC
D gene: TRBD2
clone size: -
J gene: TRBJ2-1
V gene: TRBV27

CDR3 protein: CASSPFSGASTDTQYF
CDR3 DNA: TGTGCCAGCTCACCGTTTAGCGGAGCTAGCACAGATACGCAGTATTTT
D gene: -
clone size: few
J gene: TRBJ2-3
V gene: TRBV18

CDR3 protein: CASSQLDRNSGYTF
CDR3 DNA: TGTGCCAGCAGCCAACTAGACAGGAATAGTGGCTACACCTTC
D gene: -
clone size: -
J gene: TRBJ1-2
V gene: TRBV3-1

CDR3 protein: CAVSDRGDTEAFF
CDR3 DNA: TGTGCCGTCAGTGATCGGGGGGACACTGAAGCTTTCTTT
D gene: -
clone size: -
J gene: TRBJ1-1
V gene: TRBV10-3

CDR3 protein: CASRDRGLNGYTF
CDR3 DNA: TGTGCCAGCAGGGACAGGGGGTTGAATGGCTACACCTTC
D gene: TRBD1
clone size: -
J gene: TRBJ1-2
V gene: TRBV28

CDR3 protein: CASSLGSDSGNTIYF
CDR3 DNA: TGTGCCAGCAGCTTAGGGTCGGACTCTGGAAACACCATATATTTT
D gene: -
clone size: -
J gene: TRBJ1-3
V gene: TRBV7-8

CDR3 protein: CASSLPGQGMNTEAFF
CDR3 DNA: TGTGCCAGCAGCTTGCCGGGACAGGGTATGAACACTGAAGCTTTCTTT
D gene: TRBD1
clone size: many
J gene: TRBJ1-1
V gene: TRBV5-6

CDR3 protein: CASSLDGTWRGYTF
CDR3 DNA: TGTGCCAGCAGCTTGGACGGGACTTGGAGGGGCTACACCTTC
D gene: -
clone size: -
J gene: TRBJ1-2
V gene: TRBV3-1

CDR3 protein: CASSPLLHEQYF
CDR3 DNA: TGTGCCAGCAGTCCCCTTCTCCACGAGCAGTACTTC
D gene: -
clone size: many
J gene: TRBJ2-7
V gene: TRBV12-3/TRBV12-4

CDR3 protein: CASSMDTLYEQYF
CDR3 DNA: TGCGCCAGCAGCATGGACACCCTATACGAGCAGTACTTC
D gene: -
clone size: -
J gene: TRBJ2-7
V gene: TRBV5-1

CDR3 protein: CASSKLAAYQETQYF
CDR3 DNA: TGTGCCAGCAGCAAACTAGCGGCGTACCAAGAGACCCAGTACTTC
D gene: TRBD2
clone size: many
J gene: TRBJ2-5
V gene: TRBV27

CDR3 protein: CASSRGTGYEQYF
CDR3 DNA: TGTGCCAGCAGTCGTGGGACAGGCTACGAGCAGTACTTC
D gene: TRBD1
clone size: -
J gene: TRBJ2-7
V gene: TRBV12-3/TRBV12-4

CDR3 protein: CASSLGSTNEKLFF
CDR3 DNA: TGTGCCAGCAGCTTAGGAAGCACTAATGAAAAACTGTTTTTT
D gene: -
clone size: many
J gene: TRBJ1-4
V gene: TRBV7-2

CDR3 protein: CSARGRRHASEQYF
CDR3 DNA: TGCAGTGCTAGGGGCCGCAGACATGCCTCCGAGCAGTACTTC
D gene: -
clone size: once
J gene: TRBJ2-7
V gene: TRBV20-1

CDR3 protein: CASRPGTSGGNEQFF
CDR3 DNA: TGTGCCAGCAGACCCGGGACTAGCGGGGGGAATGAGCAGTTCTTC
D gene: TRBD2
clone size: many
J gene: TRBJ2-1
V gene: TRBV6-5

CDR3 protein: CTVLAGKSEQYF
CDR3 DNA: TGCACCGTACTGGCAGGGAAAAGCGAGCAGTACTTC
D gene: -
clone size: many
J gene: TRBJ2-7
V gene: TRBV29-1

CDR3 protein: CASNLGQVDNQPQHF
CDR3 DNA: TGTGCCAGCAACCTGGGACAGGTGGACAATCAGCCCCAGCATTTT
D gene: TRBD1
clone size: -
J gene: TRBJ1-5
V gene: TRBV28

CDR3 protein: CASSAGTDSNQPQHF
CDR3 DNA: TGTGCCAGCAGTGCCGGGACGGACTCCAATCAGCCCCAGCATTTT
D gene: -
clone size: -
J gene: TRBJ1-5
V gene: TRBV27

CDR3 protein: CASSFGLRADRGYTF
CDR3 DNA: TGTGCCAGCAGCTTCGGGCTACGGGCCGACCGTGGCTACACCTTC
D gene: -
clone size: -
J gene: TRBJ1-2
V gene: TRBV7-2

CDR3 protein: CASSLGGTESYEQYF
CDR3 DNA: TGCGCCAGCAGCCTCGGAGGGACGGAGTCCTACGAGCAGTACTTC
D gene: -
clone size: -
J gene: TRBJ2-7
V gene: TRBV5-1

CDR3 protein: CSVTSIPPNEQFF
CDR3 DNA: TGCAGCGTTACTAGCATCCCCCCCAATGAGCAGTTCTTC
D gene: -
clone size: -
J gene: TRBJ2-1
V gene: TRBV29-1

CDR3 protein: CATSLEYNNQPQHF
CDR3 DNA: TGTGCCACCAGCCTCGAGTATAACAATCAGCCCCAGCATTTT
D gene: -
clone size: -
J gene: TRBJ1-5
V gene: TRBV15

CDR3 protein: CASSLATGGEQFF
CDR3 DNA: TGTGCCAGCAGCTTGGCCACAGGCGGGGAGCAGTTCTTC
D gene: -
clone size: -
J gene: TRBJ2-1
V gene: TRBV5-8